The entry below describes one TCR beta chain. The source of the sample is a study of blood T cell repertoires in COVID-19. On the study more broadly: Donors in the United States, Italy and Spain gave samples during acute or convalescent COVID-19. The cDNA or gDNA used as material had been derived from T cells, B-cell-depleted T cells, or PBMCs.

As originally analysed: Amplified reference gene primers provided the basis for estimating nucleated cell counts. Only in-frame clones appear in the TCRdb table, and some are missing; sequencing was by immunoSEQ multiplex PCR. V and J calls and clone size follow that table, whereas D and trimming were derived from the DNA. The table includes a few hundred thousand clones, 80% to 90% detected once. The CDR3 runs to 14 residues. The J segment lost 4 bases and the V segment lost 4 bases, leaving 4 bases of the junction unmatched. Germline assignment: CDR1 MNHEY and CDR2 SMNVEV (reference sequence). The sequence was collected from a man aged 40-49 years with acute or convalescent COVID-19. The chain is built from TRBV27 and TRBJ1-5, with 7 bases matching TRBD1. The sequencing sample was made of peripheral blood. The chain's CDR3 is CASSSRGWNQPQHF. CDR3 nucleotides: TGTGCCAGCAGTTCCAGGGGGTGGAATCAGCCCCAGCATTTT.